One sample yielded the 14 T cell receptor beta chains listed below, sequenced in a study of vaccination and CD4 T cells after COVID-19. For these receptors, no antigen is known. With the Oncomine TCR Beta short-read assay, DNA from cultured CD4+ T cells was sequenced. MiXCR, run by TCRdb on the PCR reads, gives a single entry per CDR3 protein. The sample lists about 20,000 distinct CDR3 sequences, around 40% occurring once. Treatment described: roughly ten-day PBMC culture with coronavirus spike peptide pools or control peptides (ViraFEST assay). The source material was CD4+ T cells from blood, cultured in vitro, sampled before SARS-CoV-2 vaccination. The origin of the receptors is a human donor who had recovered from COVID-19.

The rearrangement uses TRBV20-1 and TRBJ2-3; either TRBD1 or TRBD2 may fit D (5 bases each). This CDR3 has 14 residues. V was clipped by 3 bases and J by 1 base, with 11 bases between them. The V gene's germline CDR1 is DFQATT and CDR2 SNEGSKA (reference sequence). For the CDR3, the DNA is TGCAGTGCTAGTACGAGGGGACGCACAGATACGCAGTATTTT. It yields the protein CSASTRGRTDTQYF.

The gene calls are TRBV2 and TRBJ1-5; a possible D gene is TRBD1 (5 bases). From germline, CDR1 is SNHLY and CDR2 FYNNEI. The CDR3 has 16 amino acids. Trimming left V 3 bases short and J 3 bases short, with 15 bases between. The CDR3 DNA reads TGTGCCAGCAGTGACAGGGCCTTATCGTACAATCAGCCCCAGCATTTT. Its translation: CASSDRALSYNQPQHF.

The V and J genes are TRBV6-1 and TRBJ1-6; 8 nucleotides line up with TRBD1. J gave up 7 bases and V 6 bases, and 5 bases lay outside the gene matches. The germline V gene encodes CDR1 MNHNS and CDR2 SASEGT. CDR3 length equals 14 residues. DNA of the CDR3: TGTGCCAGCAGGGCGGACAGGGAGAATTCACCCCTCCACTTT. It specifies CASRADRENSPLHF.

CDR3 sequence (DNA): TGCAGCGTTGAAACTAGCGGGACCCCCGGTGAGACCCAGTACTTC. Protein product: CSVETSGTPGETQYF. The chain combines TRBV29-1 with TRBJ2-5, with TRBD2 matching 10 bases. Germline V gives CDR1 SQVTM, CDR2 ANQGSEA. The CDR3 length is 15 residues. The trim removed 2 bases at V and 5 bases at J, leaving 8 bases unmatched.

In this sample, this clonotype turned up a few times. V usage is TRBV30 and J usage is TRBJ1-1, with D hard to call. Trimming took off 0 bases at V and 4 bases at J, with 3 bases between the two ends. Germline CDR1 GTSNPN, CDR2 SVGIG (reference sequence). This CDR3 is built from 11 residues. The CDR3 loop is CAWSVSTEAFF. In nucleotides, the CDR3 is TGTGCCTGGAGTGTATCCACTGAAGCTTTCTTT.

This clonotype was seen only a few times. J is TRBJ1-2 and V is TRBV6-1, with D perhaps TRBD1 (5 bases). V lost 4 bases to trimming and J lost 2 bases, with 17 bases between them. The V gene's germline CDR1 is MNHNS and CDR2 SASEGT. CDR3 length: 16 amino acids. The CDR3 region is CASSGIGEAQNYGYTF. The CDR3 nucleotides are TGTGCCAGCAGTGGTATAGGGGAGGCCCAGAACTATGGCTACACCTTC.

This clonotype was seen only a few times. The rearrangement links TRBV19 to TRBJ1-1, with a tentative D call TRBD1 (5 bases). CDR3 length equals 14 residues. In germline, CDR1 is LNHDA, CDR2 SQIVND (reference sequence). The germline V and J ends were trimmed by 5 bases and 1 base, with 11 bases remaining between them. CDR3 bases: TGTGCCAGTAGTCCCCGGGACTCGAACACTGAAGCTTTCTTT. Protein product: CASSPRDSNTEAFF.

The V call is TRBV12-3 or TRBV12-4, the J call TRBJ1-5; 10 nucleotides line up with TRBD1. V trimming: 6 bases; J trimming: 15 bases; junction bases outside the gene matches: 5. The CDR3 loop spans 11 amino acids. The CDR3: CASSPGTGVHF. CDR3 sequence (DNA): TGTGCCAGCAGCCCCGGGACAGGGGTGCATTTT.

CDR3 protein: CASSLGGTSGSGTEQFF. CDR3 in DNA: TGTGCCAGCAGCTTAGGTGGGACTAGCGGGAGTGGGACTGAGCAGTTCTTC. The gene calls are TRBV11-3 and TRBJ2-1; 14 bases match TRBD2. CDR3 length equals 17 residues. Trimming cost V 1 base and J 9 bases; bases outside gene matches: 8. CDR1 and CDR2 (germline): SGHNT, YENEEA.

The rearrangement links TRBV6-5 to TRBJ2-2; the D is unclear. V dropped 4 bases and J dropped 8 bases, with 5 bases sitting between them. Germline CDR1 reads MNHEY; CDR2 reads SVGAGI. The CDR3 extends over 11 amino acids. This chain's CDR3 is CASSSRGELFF. CDR3 sequence (DNA): TGTGCCAGCAGTTCCAGGGGGGAGCTGTTTTTT.

The rearrangement joins TRBV6-1 to TRBJ2-7, with D possibly matching TRBD2 (6 bases). Trimming cost V 6 bases and J 4 bases, with 19 bases left between them. Germline V gene lookup returns CDR1 MNHNS and CDR2 SASEGT. This CDR3 has 15 amino acids. DNA of the CDR3: TGTGCCAGCAGACCAAGGGGAGGATCGATTTACGAGCAGTACTTC. Its translation: CASRPRGGSIYEQYF.

The chain recombines TRBV10-3 with TRBJ1-3, with 8 bases matching TRBD1. The V gene's germline CDR1 is ENHRY and CDR2 SYGVKD. The ends lost 6 bases at V and 0 bases at J; junction bases unmatched: 7. CDR3 size: 16 residues. The CDR3 nucleotides are TGTGCCATCAGGAAGACAGGGGTCGACTCTGGAAACACCATATATTTT. It encodes CAIRKTGVDSGNTIYF.

The rearrangement uses TRBV6-5 and TRBJ1-1; weak D call: TRBD1 (5 bases). V was pared by 4 bases and J by 7 bases, with 13 bases between. The CDR3 covers 13 residues. Germline V gene lookup returns CDR1 MNHEY and CDR2 SVGAGI. CDR3 sequence: CASSSAGGGEAFF. The CDR3 DNA is TGTGCCAGCAGTTCCGCTGGGGGGGGTGAAGCTTTCTTT.

This chain links TRBV6-1 with TRBJ1-3; D is ambiguous. Germline V gives CDR1 MNHNS, CDR2 SASEGT. This CDR3 has 13 amino acids. V was shortened by 4 bases and J by 2 bases, with 6 bases between the two germline ends. CDR3: CASSGAAGNTIYF. CDR3 coding DNA: TGTGCCAGCAGTGGGGCAGCTGGAAACACCATATATTTT.